These T cell receptor beta chains were read from a single sample in a study of T cells after yellow fever vaccination. From the 5' RACE reads, TCRdb called clonotypes with MiXCR, one entry per CDR3 protein. Of 100,000 to 150,000 distinct CDR3 sequences in the sample, more than 6% were seen once. The sequences come from CD4+ T cells sorted from PBMCs, collected more than 8 days after the first yellow fever vaccination. The receptors come from a man younger than 35 who received the YFV17D yellow fever vaccine. Both conserved end residues are part of each CDR3. Fields, in order: J gene, V gene, clone size, D gene, CDR3 DNA, CDR3 protein. A D gene is named only where the DNA matches it firmly. Clone size, where shown, is once, few, many, or a class for clones that have expanded.

J: TRBJ1-6; V: TRBV7-9; size: -; D: -; DNA: TGTGCCAGCAGCTTAGAGCGCAGGGGTCATTCACCCCTCCACTTT; CDR3: CASSLERRGHSPLHF
J: TRBJ2-2; V: TRBV5-1; size: many; D: TRBD1; DNA: TGCGCCAGCAGCTCCGGGACAGCCACCGGGGAGCTGTTTTTT; CDR3: CASSSGTATGELFF
J: TRBJ1-2; V: TRBV10-3; size: many; D: -; DNA: TGTGCCATCAGTGATCCGGGACGGGATAACTATGGCTACACCTTC; CDR3: CAISDPGRDNYGYTF
J: TRBJ2-3; V: TRBV20-1; size: many; D: -; DNA: TGCAGTGTTAGTGGGGGGGCTAGCGGCACAGATACGCAGTATTTT; CDR3: CSVSGGASGTDTQYF
J: TRBJ2-7; V: TRBV20-1; size: many; D: TRBD2; DNA: TGCAGTGCTAAGGGCCCGGGACTAACCTACGAGCAGTACTTC; CDR3: CSAKGPGLTYEQYF
J: TRBJ1-2; V: TRBV6-6; size: many; D: -; DNA: TGTGCCAGCAGCTACTATGGCTACACCTTC; CDR3: CASSYYGYTF
J: TRBJ1-2; V: TRBV7-2; size: many; D: -; DNA: TGTGCCAGCAGCTCAGACGCTACAGGGGGCTACACCTTC; CDR3: CASSSDATGGYTF
J: TRBJ1-1; V: TRBV27; size: many; D: -; DNA: TGTGCCAGCCTGCGATGGGGAGCCGGCACTGAAGCTTTCTTT; CDR3: CASLRWGAGTEAFF
J: TRBJ1-2; V: TRBV7-9; size: many; D: -; DNA: TGTGCCAGCAGCTTAGAGACCAGGGCCTATGGCTACACCTTC; CDR3: CASSLETRAYGYTF
J: TRBJ2-3; V: TRBV29-1; size: few; D: -; DNA: TGCAGCGTTGAAGGGGTAGCCGTTGTTACAGATACGCAGTATTTT; CDR3: CSVEGVAVVTDTQYF
J: TRBJ1-6; V: TRBV25-1; size: few; D: -; DNA: TGTGCCAGCAGTGAAAGGACAGCCCTAGCCTCACCCCTCCACTTT; CDR3: CASSERTALASPLHF
J: TRBJ2-1; V: TRBV7-2; size: many; D: -; DNA: TGTGCCAGCAGATCAGGGGGGAAGGATGAGCAGTTCTTC; CDR3: CASRSGGKDEQFF
J: TRBJ1-2; V: TRBV9; size: many; D: -; DNA: TGTGCCAGCAGCGTAACCGGAAACTATGGCTACACCTTC; CDR3: CASSVTGNYGYTF
J: TRBJ1-4; V: TRBV7-9; size: many; D: TRBD1; DNA: TGTGCCAGCAGCTTTCCCGGGACAGGGGGCGAAAAACTGTTTTTT; CDR3: CASSFPGTGGEKLFF
J: TRBJ2-1; V: TRBV9; size: many; D: -; DNA: TGTGCCAGCAGCGTGGACCCGACAGGACTGACTGAGCAGTTCTTC; CDR3: CASSVDPTGLTEQFF
J: TRBJ2-1; V: TRBV7-9; size: medium-sized; D: -; DNA: TGTGCCAGCAGCTTAGGCTCCTACAATGAGCAGTTCTTC; CDR3: CASSLGSYNEQFF
J: TRBJ1-1; V: TRBV5-6; size: many; D: -; DNA: TGTGCCAGCAGCTTACGACTCCTGAACACTGAAGCTTTCTTT; CDR3: CASSLRLLNTEAFF
J: TRBJ2-7; V: TRBV5-6; size: many; D: -; DNA: TGTGCCAGCAGCTCCGCGACGGGAGCCTACGAGCAGTACTTC; CDR3: CASSSATGAYEQYF
J: TRBJ2-1; V: TRBV5-1; size: -; D: -; DNA: TGCGCCAGCAGCTACGGCAGCAACTACAATGAGCAGTTCTTC; CDR3: CASSYGSNYNEQFF
J: TRBJ2-1; V: TRBV20-1; size: many; D: -; DNA: TGCAGTGCCCGTCATTATGAGCAGTTCTTC; CDR3: CSARHYEQFF
J: TRBJ2-5; V: TRBV27; size: many; D: TRBD1; DNA: TGTGCCAGCAGTACCGGGACAGGGGGCGCGGAGACCCAGTACTTC; CDR3: CASSTGTGGAETQYF
J: TRBJ2-2; V: TRBV20-1; size: many; D: -; DNA: TGCAGTGCTAGGGGACCAGGAGCCGGGGAGCTGTTTTTT; CDR3: CSARGPGAGELFF
J: TRBJ2-7; V: TRBV2; size: few; D: -; DNA: TGTGCCAGCAAGAGGGAGTACGAGCAGTACTTC; CDR3: CASKREYEQYF
J: TRBJ2-2; V: TRBV12-3/TRBV12-4; size: many; D: -; DNA: TGTGCCAGCAGTCCGGAGTCAGGGGCCACCGGGGAGCTGTTTTTT; CDR3: CASSPESGATGELFF
J: TRBJ1-1; V: TRBV12-3/TRBV12-4; size: many; D: -; DNA: TGTGCCAGCAGTCCGGCGGGGAGCACTGAAGCTTTCTTT; CDR3: CASSPAGSTEAFF
J: TRBJ2-3; V: TRBV5-1; size: few; D: -; DNA: TGCGCCAGCAGCTCGGGGGACCTCCGAGATACGCAGTATTTT; CDR3: CASSSGDLRDTQYF
J: TRBJ1-6; V: TRBV30; size: many; D: -; DNA: TGTGCCTGGAGTGTATACGAGAATTCACCCCTCCACTTT; CDR3: CAWSVYENSPLHF
J: TRBJ2-3; V: TRBV30; size: -; D: TRBD1; DNA: TGTGCCTGGGTCCTGACAGGGGGCCTCGGGACGCAGTATTTT; CDR3: CAWVLTGGLGTQYF
J: TRBJ1-1; V: TRBV4-3; size: many; D: -; DNA: TGCGCCAGCAGCCAATTACGGGGAAGTGAAGCTTTCTTT; CDR3: CASSQLRGSEAFF
J: TRBJ2-3; V: TRBV7-2; size: many; D: TRBD1; DNA: TGTGCCAGCAGCCGATCTGGGACAGGGGAAGATACGCAGTATTTT; CDR3: CASSRSGTGEDTQYF
J: TRBJ2-2; V: TRBV6-5; size: many; D: TRBD1; DNA: TGTGCCAGCAGTTACCCCTCCGGGACAGGGGCCGGGGAGCTGTTTTTT; CDR3: CASSYPSGTGAGELFF
J: TRBJ2-1; V: TRBV7-2; size: many; D: TRBD2; DNA: TGTGCCAGCAGTCTAGCGGGGGGGCCGAGCTCCTACAATGAGCAGTTCTTC; CDR3: CASSLAGGPSSYNEQFF